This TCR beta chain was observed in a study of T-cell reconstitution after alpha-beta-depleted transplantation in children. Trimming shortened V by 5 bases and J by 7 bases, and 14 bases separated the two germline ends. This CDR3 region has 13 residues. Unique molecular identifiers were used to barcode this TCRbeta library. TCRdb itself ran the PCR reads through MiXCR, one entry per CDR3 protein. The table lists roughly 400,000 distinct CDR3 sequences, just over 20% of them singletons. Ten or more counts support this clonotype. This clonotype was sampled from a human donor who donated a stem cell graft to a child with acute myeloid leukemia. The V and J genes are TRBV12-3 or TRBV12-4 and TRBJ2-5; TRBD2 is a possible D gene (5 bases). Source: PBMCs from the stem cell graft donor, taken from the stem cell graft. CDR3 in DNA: TGTGCCAGCAGTCCGGGAAGGCGTGCGACCCAGTACTTC. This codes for CASSPGRRATQYF.